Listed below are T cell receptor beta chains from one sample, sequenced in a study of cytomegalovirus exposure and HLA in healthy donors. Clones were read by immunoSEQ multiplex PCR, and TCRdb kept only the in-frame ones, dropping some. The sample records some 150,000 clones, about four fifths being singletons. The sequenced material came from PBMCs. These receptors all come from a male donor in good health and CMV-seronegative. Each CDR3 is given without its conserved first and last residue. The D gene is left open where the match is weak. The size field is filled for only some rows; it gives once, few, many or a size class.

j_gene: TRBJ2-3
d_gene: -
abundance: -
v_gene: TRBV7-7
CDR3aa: ASSLVEVRGTDTQY

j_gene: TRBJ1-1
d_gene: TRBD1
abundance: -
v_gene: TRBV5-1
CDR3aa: ASSGQGSDTEAF

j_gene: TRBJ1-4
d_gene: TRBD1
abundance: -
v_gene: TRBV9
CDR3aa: ASSVGFSGTGGEKLF

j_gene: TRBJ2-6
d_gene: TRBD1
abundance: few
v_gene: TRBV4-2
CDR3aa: ASSMGQGSGANVLT

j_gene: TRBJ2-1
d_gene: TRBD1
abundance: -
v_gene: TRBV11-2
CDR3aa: ASSPGTGGNEQF

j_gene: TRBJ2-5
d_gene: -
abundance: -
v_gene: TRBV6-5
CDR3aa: ASSPVSGIQTQY

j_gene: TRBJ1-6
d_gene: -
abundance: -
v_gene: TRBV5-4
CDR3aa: ASSLKFGGGGNSPLH

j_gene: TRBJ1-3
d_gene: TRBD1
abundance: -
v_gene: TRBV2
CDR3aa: ASSESKTGGRNTIY

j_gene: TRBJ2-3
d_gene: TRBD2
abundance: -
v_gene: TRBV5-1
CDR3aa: ASWRGGTDTQY

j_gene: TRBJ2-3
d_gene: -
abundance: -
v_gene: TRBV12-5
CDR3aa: ASGLGRTDTQY

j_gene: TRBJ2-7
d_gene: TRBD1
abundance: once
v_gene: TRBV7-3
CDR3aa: ASSLDRGNEQY

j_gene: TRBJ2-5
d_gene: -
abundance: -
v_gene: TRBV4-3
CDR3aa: ASSPTMTSQETQY

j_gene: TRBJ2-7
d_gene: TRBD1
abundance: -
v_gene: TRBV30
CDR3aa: AWRTGGPYEQY

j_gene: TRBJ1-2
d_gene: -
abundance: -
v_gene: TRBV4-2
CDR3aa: ASSQDWGSNYGYT

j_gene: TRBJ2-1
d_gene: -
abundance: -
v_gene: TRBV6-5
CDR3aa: ASSSSDFVDEQF

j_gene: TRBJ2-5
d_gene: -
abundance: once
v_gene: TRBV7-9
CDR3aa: ASSLVAGEETQY

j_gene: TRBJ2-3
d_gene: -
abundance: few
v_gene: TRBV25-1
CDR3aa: ASSEWRADTQY

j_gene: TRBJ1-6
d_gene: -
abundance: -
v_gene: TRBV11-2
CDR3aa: ASSLEGGTLH

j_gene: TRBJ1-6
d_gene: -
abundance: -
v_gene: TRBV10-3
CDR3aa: AIRPDNSPLH

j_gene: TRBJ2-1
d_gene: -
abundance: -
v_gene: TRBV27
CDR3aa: ASRLTPYNEQF

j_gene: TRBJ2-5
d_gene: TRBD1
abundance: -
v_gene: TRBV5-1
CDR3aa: ASSLGQLRQETQY

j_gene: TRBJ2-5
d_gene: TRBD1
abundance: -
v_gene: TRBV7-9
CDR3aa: ASSRRDDRGQETQY

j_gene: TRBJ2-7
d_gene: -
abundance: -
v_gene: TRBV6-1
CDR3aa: ASTLTYRSYEQY

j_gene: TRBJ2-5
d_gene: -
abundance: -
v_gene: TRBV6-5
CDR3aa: ASSYGGEDEQY

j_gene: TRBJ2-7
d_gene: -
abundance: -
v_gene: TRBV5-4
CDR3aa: ARSRGPFSEQY

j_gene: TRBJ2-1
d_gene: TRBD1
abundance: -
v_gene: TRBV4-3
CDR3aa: ASSPGQGFVNEQF

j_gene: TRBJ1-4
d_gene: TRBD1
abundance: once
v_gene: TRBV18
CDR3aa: ASSPRTGEGKLF

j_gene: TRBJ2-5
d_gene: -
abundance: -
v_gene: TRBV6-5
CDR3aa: ASSFDRGGGETQY

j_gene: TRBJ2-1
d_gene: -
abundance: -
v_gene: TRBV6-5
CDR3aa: ASSYYEGGAEQF

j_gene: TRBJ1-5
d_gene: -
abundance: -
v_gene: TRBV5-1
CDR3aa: ASSLVGQGPEPQH

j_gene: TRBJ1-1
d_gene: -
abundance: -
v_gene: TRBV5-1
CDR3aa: ASSLVAGNTEAF

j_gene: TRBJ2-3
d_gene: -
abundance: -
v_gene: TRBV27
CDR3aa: ASSLSATDTQY

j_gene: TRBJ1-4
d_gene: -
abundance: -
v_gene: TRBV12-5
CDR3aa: ASGLAGTPGEKLF

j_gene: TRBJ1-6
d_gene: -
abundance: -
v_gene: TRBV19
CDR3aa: ASSTTLTESNSPLH

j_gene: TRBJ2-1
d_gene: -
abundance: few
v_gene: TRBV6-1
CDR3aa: ASSPGTHNEQF

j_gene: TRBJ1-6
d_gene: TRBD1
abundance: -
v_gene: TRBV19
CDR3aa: ASAMTGGNSPLH

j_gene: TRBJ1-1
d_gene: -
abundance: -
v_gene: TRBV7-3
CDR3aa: ASSPNGRKNTEAF

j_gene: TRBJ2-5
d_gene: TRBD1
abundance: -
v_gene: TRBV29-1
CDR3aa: SVVVSQGAETQY

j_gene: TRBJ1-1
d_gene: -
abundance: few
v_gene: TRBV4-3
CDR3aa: ASSQDRAGYTEAF

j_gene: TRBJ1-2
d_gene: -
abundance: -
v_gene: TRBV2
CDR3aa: ASSVEGSYGYT

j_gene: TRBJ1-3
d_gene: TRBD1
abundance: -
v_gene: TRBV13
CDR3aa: ASSGGQGANGNTIY

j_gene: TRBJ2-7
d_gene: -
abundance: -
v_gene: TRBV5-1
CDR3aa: ASRPQGGLNEQY

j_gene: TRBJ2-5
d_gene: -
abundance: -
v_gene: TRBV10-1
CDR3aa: ASGPTGKRTQY

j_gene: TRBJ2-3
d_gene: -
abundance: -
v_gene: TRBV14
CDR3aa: ATSGGLSTDTQY